A single sample gave rise to the 30 T cell receptor beta chains below, sequenced in a study of blood T cell repertoires in COVID-19. Assay: immunoSEQ multiplex PCR; the TCRdb copy retains only in-frame clones and omits some. The table has some 100,000 clones, over 65% seen once. The sequencing sample was made of peripheral blood. The receptors were sampled from an older man with COVID-19, enrolled during active disease.

Only one count was recorded for this clone. This rearrangement joins TRBV6-5 to TRBJ2-5; the match to TRBD2 covers 8 bases. Germline-derived CDR1 and CDR2 are MNHEY and SVGAGI. This CDR3 contains 14 residues. The trim removed 1 base at V and 5 bases at J, leaving 3 bases unmatched. As DNA, the CDR3 is TGTGCCAGCAGTTACTGGGGACTAGATGAGACCCAGTACTTC. It encodes CASSYWGLDETQYF.

The rearrangement uses TRBV2 and TRBJ2-2; 7 bases map to TRBD1. The CDR3 spans 14 residues. J gave up 9 bases and V 4 bases, and 8 bases lay outside the gene matches. From germline, CDR1 is SNHLY and CDR2 FYNNEI. The chain's CDR3 is CASSVTGALRELFF. The CDR3 nucleotides are TGTGCCAGCAGTGTCACAGGGGCTCTCAGGGAGCTGTTTTTT.

This clone has just one count. The rearrangement links TRBV2 to TRBJ2-7; a weak D match, TRBD1 (5 bases). Germline CDR1 SNHLY, CDR2 FYNNEI. The V end was cut by 4 bases, the J end by 0 bases, with 10 bases between. The length of the CDR3 is 14 residues. The CDR3 region has the DNA TGTGCCAGCAGTGCCCACAGGAGCTCCTACGAGCAGTACTTC. This gives the protein CASSAHRSSYEQYF.

The V and J genes are TRBV6-5 and TRBJ2-7; 9 bases match TRBD1. Trimming at V came to 2 bases and at J to 2 bases, leaving 7 bases not matched to a gene. From germline, CDR1 is MNHEY and CDR2 SVGAGI. The CDR3 extends over 16 amino acids. CDR3 loop: CASSYRPGQGPYEQYF. The CDR3 DNA reads TGTGCCAGCAGTTACCGCCCGGGACAGGGCCCCTACGAGCAGTACTTC.

This clone was picked up one time. This rearrangement joins TRBV7-2 to TRBJ2-1; D is perhaps TRBD2 (6 bases). Germline CDR1 reads SGHTA; CDR2 reads FQGNSA. V was clipped by 2 bases and J by 7 bases, with 15 bases between them. CDR3 length: 15 amino acids. The chain's CDR3 is CASSLTGTRENEQFF. The CDR3 region has the DNA TGTGCCAGCAGCTTAACGGGTACGCGGGAAAATGAGCAGTTCTTC.

The V gene is TRBV28, the J gene TRBJ2-1; TRBD2 matches 12 bases. Germline V CDR1 and CDR2: MDHEN, SYDVKM. This CDR3 has 17 amino acids. The J segment lost 5 bases and the V segment lost 2 bases, leaving 7 bases of the junction unmatched. The CDR3 DNA sequence: TGTGCCAGCAGTTTAAGACTAGCGGGAGTTTTAGACAATGAGCAGTTCTTC. Amino acid sequence: CASSLRLAGVLDNEQFF.

The chain combines TRBV19 with TRBJ1-1; 9 bases are a match to TRBD1. Germline CDR1 LNHDA, CDR2 SQIVND (reference sequence). With V trimmed by 4 bases and J by 4 bases, 7 bases remained unmatched. This CDR3 is built from 15 residues. CDR3 protein: CASSRGTGIATEAFF. CDR3 in DNA: TGTGCCAGTAGTAGGGGGACAGGGATCGCCACTGAAGCTTTCTTT.

V is TRBV28 and J is TRBJ2-7; D possibly corresponds to TRBD1 (6 bases). The CDR3 consists of 19 residues. Germline V gene data show CDR1 as MDHEN and CDR2 as SYDVKM. The germline V and J ends were trimmed by 1 base and 5 bases, with 27 bases remaining between them. DNA for the CDR3: TGTGCCAGCAGTTTATCCCCCCCACACACAGGGATCCCAGTGAACGAGCAGTACTTC. Protein product: CASSLSPPHTGIPVNEQYF.

V and J are TRBV18 and TRBJ1-5, with 10 bases lining up with TRBD1. J was trimmed by 5 bases and V by 3 bases; bases with no gene match: 10. Germline CDR1 is KGHSH and CDR2 is LQKENI. The CDR3 length is 17 residues. CDR3 DNA: TGTGCCAGCTCACCTGGGACAGGGGAAGGAACGCATCAGCCCCAGCATTTT. Amino acids: CASSPGTGEGTHQPQHF.

The rearrangement uses TRBV18 and TRBJ2-3; TRBD1 matches at 10 bases. The CDR3 has 15 residues. Trimming cost V 3 bases and J 2 bases; bases outside gene matches: 2. Germline CDR1 reads KGHSH; CDR2 reads LQKENI. The CDR3 region has the DNA TGTGCCAGCTCACCGGGACAGGGGTACACAGATACGCAGTATTTT. This gives the protein CASSPGQGYTDTQYF.

By proportion, this clone is medium-sized (0.01 to 0.1%). The rearrangement uses TRBV7-2 and TRBJ1-3; D not resolved. The CDR3 loop spans 17 amino acids. V was clipped by 4 bases and J by 3 bases, with 19 bases between them. The germline V gene has CDR1 SGHTA and CDR2 FQGNSA. CDR3 coding DNA: TGTGCCAGCAGCTACTCGCCACTGGGCAGGCGTGGAAACACCATATATTTT. It specifies CASSYSPLGRRGNTIYF. The variable domain in full, completed from reference TRBV7-2 and TRBJ1-3, reads GAGVSQSPSNKVTEKGKDVELRCDPISGHTALYWYRQSLGQGLEFLIYFQGNSAPDKSGLPSDRFSAERTGGSVSTLTIQRTQQEDSAVYLCASSYSPLGRRGNTIYFGEGSWLTVV.

V gene TRBV27 combines with J gene TRBJ2-6; 8 bases are shared with TRBD1. The CDR3 has 15 residues. Germline values: CDR1 MNHEY, CDR2 SMNVEV (reference sequence). J was trimmed by 7 bases and V by 6 bases; bases with no gene match: 8. In nucleotides, the CDR3 is TGTGCCAGCAGCCCCGGGACAGGCAGTGCCAACGTCCTGACTTTC. Its protein product is CASSPGTGSANVLTF.

This chain links TRBV4-2 with TRBJ2-3, with 7 bases lining up with TRBD2. This CDR3 has 17 residues. Germline V gene lookup returns CDR1 LGHNA and CDR2 YNFKEQ. The ends lost 4 bases at V and 3 bases at J; junction bases unmatched: 13. The CDR3 nucleotides read TGTGCCAGCAGCCCCCCAGAGGCGGCGGGAGATACAGATACGCAGTATTTT. Protein sequence: CASSPPEAAGDTDTQYF.

A few counts support this clone. This chain joins TRBV28 and TRBJ1-1; 12 nucleotides agree with TRBD1. The CDR3 is 17 amino acids. The V and J ends lost 5 bases and 4 bases, in that order; junction bases with no gene match: 11. CDR1 and CDR2 from the germline V gene are MDHEN and SYDVKM. CDR3 DNA: TGTGCCAGCAGTACCACATGGGACAGGGGGCTCGGCACTGAAGCTTTCTTT. Protein product: CASSTTWDRGLGTEAFF.

This clone has a single count. V and J are TRBV13 and TRBJ1-2; TRBD1 is a possible D gene (6 bases). CDR1 is PRHDT and CDR2 is FYEKMQ in the germline V gene (reference sequence). The CDR3 runs 15 residues. The V and J ends lost 0 bases and 4 bases respectively, with 12 bases between them. The CDR3 spells CASSLGLTGAYGYTF. The CDR3 DNA reads as TGTGCCAGCAGCTTAGGTTTGACAGGAGCCTATGGCTACACCTTC.

The chain uses TRBV19 and TRBJ2-2, with D possibly being TRBD2 (6 bases). The CDR3 is made up of 15 amino acids. Deletions cut 4 bases from V and 7 bases from J, with 16 bases between. Germline values: CDR1 LNHDA, CDR2 SQIVND (reference sequence). CDR3 protein: CASSTKLAVVGELFF. For the CDR3, the DNA is TGTGCCAGTAGTACAAAGTTAGCGGTCGTCGGGGAGCTGTTTTTT.

The chain's CDR3 is CASTLQWASDTQYF. CDR3 DNA: TGTGCCAGCACCCTTCAGTGGGCTTCAGATACGCAGTATTTT. This rearrangement joins TRBV28 to TRBJ2-3, with no clear D. Trimming removed 7 bases at V and 4 bases at J, with 15 bases between. The CDR3 spans 14 residues. Germline V gene lookup returns CDR1 MDHEN and CDR2 SYDVKM.

This sequence joins TRBV27 and TRBJ1-1, with D unclear. Germline V gives CDR1 MNHEY, CDR2 SMNVEV (reference sequence). CDR3 size: 14 residues. The V end lost 10 bases, the J end lost 5 bases, and 20 bases lay between the germline ends. The CDR3 bases are TGTGCCACCCGTCTACTACGGACTGGGACTGAAGCTTTCTTT. Translated: CATRLLRTGTEAFF.

The V call is TRBV5-1, the J call TRBJ1-1; weak D call: TRBD1 (5 bases). Germline assignment: CDR1 SGHRS and CDR2 YFSETQ. V was shortened by 3 bases and J by 1 base, with 16 bases between the two germline ends. The CDR3 runs 16 residues. The CDR3, as DNA: TGCGCCAGCAGCTCAATTATAGATCAGGGGAACACTGAAGCTTTCTTT. Translated, it gives CASSSIIDQGNTEAFF.

The chain couples TRBV18 to TRBJ2-1; a possible D gene is TRBD1 (5 bases). The CDR3 covers 13 residues. CDR1 and CDR2 from the germline V gene are KGHSH and LQKENI. V gave up 4 bases and J gave up 9 bases, with 13 bases separating them. The chain's CDR3 is CASSQGPDGEQFF. Written as DNA, the CDR3 is TGTGCCAGCTCACAGGGGCCCGACGGTGAGCAGTTCTTC.

This chain links TRBV11-2 with TRBJ2-7, with D tentatively TRBD1 (5 bases). Trimming left V 1 base short and J 7 bases short, with 14 bases between. Germline CDR1 SGHAT, CDR2 FQNNGV. This CDR3 region has 14 residues. This chain's CDR3 is CASSLVPGQREQYF. The CDR3 DNA follows: TGTGCCAGCAGCTTAGTTCCAGGGCAAAGGGAGCAGTACTTC.

This chain uses TRBV3-1 (or the pseudogene TRBV3-2) with TRBJ2-7, with D tentatively TRBD1 (5 bases). V was shortened by 3 bases and J by 4 bases, with 7 bases between the two germline ends. The germline V gene encodes CDR1 LGHDT and CDR2 YNNKEL (reference sequence). The CDR3 totals 12 residues. The CDR3 DNA follows: TGTGCCAGCAGCCAGTACAGGTACGAGCAGTACTTC. This translates into CASSQYRYEQYF.

This chain connects TRBV28 to TRBJ1-2; D gene unclear. The CDR3 consists of 12 residues. CDR1 and CDR2 (germline): MDHEN, SYDVKM. Trimming pared 2 bases from V and 8 bases from J, leaving 9 bases between. The DNA of the CDR3 is TGTGCCAGCAGTTTAAAGGCAGGAGGCTACACCTTC. Its translation is CASSLKAGGYTF.

This chain links TRBV10-1 with TRBJ2-2, with TRBD1 matching over 7 bases. J was trimmed by 4 bases and V by 9 bases; bases with no gene match: 5. CDR3 size: 13 residues. CDR1 is WNHNN, CDR2 SYGVQD, per germline (reference sequence). The CDR3 here is CASRQGGTGELFF. The CDR3 DNA reads TGCGCCAGTAGACAGGGCGGCACCGGGGAGCTGTTTTTT.

The rearrangement joins TRBV27 to TRBJ2-7; TRBD2 is a possible D gene (6 bases). Germline V CDR1 and CDR2: MNHEY, SMNVEV (reference sequence). The CDR3 has 15 residues. The V gene lost 3 bases and the J gene lost 2 bases, with 14 bases spanning the gap. The CDR3 loop is CASSFGTQLAYEQYF. The CDR3 DNA is TGTGCCAGCAGTTTCGGGACTCAACTCGCCTACGAGCAGTACTTC.

The chain joins TRBV9 to TRBJ1-6; tentatively, D is TRBD1 (5 bases). This CDR3 has 16 residues. With 0 bases removed from V and 8 bases from J, the gap between germline ends came to 15 bases. Germline V gene lookup returns CDR1 SGDLS and CDR2 YYNGEE. CDR3 residues: CASSVGGRASDSPLHF. In DNA, the CDR3 is TGTGCCAGCAGCGTAGGGGGGAGGGCTTCGGATTCACCCCTCCACTTT.

There are a few counts of this clone. The rearrangement joins TRBV27 to TRBJ1-5; 8 positions agree with TRBD1. The CDR3 runs 14 residues. The J segment lost 4 bases and the V segment lost 5 bases, leaving 4 bases of the junction unmatched. Germline CDR1 MNHEY, CDR2 SMNVEV (reference sequence). CDR3 in amino acids: CASSPRQGNQPQHF. The CDR3 nucleotides read TGTGCCAGCAGTCCACGACAGGGGAATCAGCCCCAGCATTTT.

This clone has a handful of counts. This chain connects TRBV7-9 to TRBJ1-2; D is ambiguous. The ends were cut back, 2 bases at V and 0 bases at J, with 10 bases in the middle. The length of the CDR3 is 15 residues. Germline-derived CDR1 and CDR2 are SEHNR and FQNEAQ (reference sequence). The CDR3 sequence is CASSLPRTTNYGYTF. The DNA for the CDR3 is TGTGCCAGCAGCTTACCGCGGACTACTAACTATGGCTACACCTTC.

CDR3 DNA: TGTGCCAGTAGTAAGGGGGGACAGATCGGCACAGATACGCAGTATTTT. It translates to CASSKGGQIGTDTQYF. The V gene is TRBV19, the J gene TRBJ2-3, with a tentative D call TRBD1 (7 bases). Germline V CDR1 and CDR2: LNHDA, SQIVND (reference sequence). Trimming pared 4 bases from V and 1 base from J, leaving 15 bases between. The CDR3 totals 16 residues.

This clone was found many times. This sequence joins TRBV5-1 and TRBJ2-7; perhaps TRBD2 as D (5 bases). Per germline, CDR1 SGHRS and CDR2 YFSETQ. There are 12 residues in the CDR3. V shed 6 bases and J shed 3 bases, with 10 bases lying between them. CDR3 coding DNA: TGCGCCAGCAACCTGGGAGACTACGAGCAGTACTTC. It specifies CASNLGDYEQYF.